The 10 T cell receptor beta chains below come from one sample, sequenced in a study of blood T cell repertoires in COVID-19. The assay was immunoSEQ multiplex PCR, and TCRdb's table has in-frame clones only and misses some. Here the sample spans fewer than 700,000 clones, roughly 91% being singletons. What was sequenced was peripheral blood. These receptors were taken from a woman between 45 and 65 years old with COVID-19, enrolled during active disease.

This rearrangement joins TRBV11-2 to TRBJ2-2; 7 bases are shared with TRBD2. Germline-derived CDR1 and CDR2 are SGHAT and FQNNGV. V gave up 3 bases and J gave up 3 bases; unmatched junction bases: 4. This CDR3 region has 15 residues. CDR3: CASSLSGRDTGELFF. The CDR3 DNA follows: TGTGCCAGCAGCTTGTCAGGGAGGGACACCGGGGAGCTGTTTTTT.

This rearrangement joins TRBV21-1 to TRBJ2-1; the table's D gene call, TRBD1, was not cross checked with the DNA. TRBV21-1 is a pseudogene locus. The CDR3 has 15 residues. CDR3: CASLGHASSYNEQFF. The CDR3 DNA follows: TGTGCCAGCTTGGGACACGCGAGCTCCTACAATGAGCAGTTCTTC.

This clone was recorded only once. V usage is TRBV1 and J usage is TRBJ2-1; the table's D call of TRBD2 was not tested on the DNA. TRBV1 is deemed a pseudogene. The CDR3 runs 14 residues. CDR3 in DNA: TGCACCAGCAGCCAGGGGACTAGGGGGAATGAGCAGTTCTTC. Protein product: CTSSQGTRGNEQFF.

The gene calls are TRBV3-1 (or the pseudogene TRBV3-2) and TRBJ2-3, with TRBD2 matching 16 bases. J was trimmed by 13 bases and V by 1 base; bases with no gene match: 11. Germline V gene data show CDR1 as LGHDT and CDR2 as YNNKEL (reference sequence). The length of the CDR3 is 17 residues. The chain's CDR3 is CASSQAVGTSGGGRKYF. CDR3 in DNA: TGTGCCAGCAGCCAAGCCGTCGGGACTAGCGGGGGGGGCAGGAAGTATTTT.

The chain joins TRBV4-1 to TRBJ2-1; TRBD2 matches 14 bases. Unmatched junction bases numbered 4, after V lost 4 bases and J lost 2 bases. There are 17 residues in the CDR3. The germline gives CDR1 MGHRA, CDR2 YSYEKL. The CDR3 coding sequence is TGCGCCAGCAGCCTAGGACTAGCGGGGGGCCCCTACAATGAGCAGTTCTTC. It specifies CASSLGLAGGPYNEQFF.

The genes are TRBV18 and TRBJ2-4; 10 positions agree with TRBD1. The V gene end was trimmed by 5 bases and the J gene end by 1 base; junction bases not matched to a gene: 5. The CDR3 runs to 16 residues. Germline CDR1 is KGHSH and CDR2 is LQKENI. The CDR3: CASSYGTGVAKNIQYF. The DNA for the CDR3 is TGTGCCAGCTCATATGGGACAGGGGTTGCCAAAAACATTCAGTACTTC.

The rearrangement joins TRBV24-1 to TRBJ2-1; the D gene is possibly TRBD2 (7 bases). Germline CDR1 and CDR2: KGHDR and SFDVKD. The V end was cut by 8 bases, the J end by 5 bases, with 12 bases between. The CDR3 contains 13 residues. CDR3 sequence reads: CATMAGANNEQFF. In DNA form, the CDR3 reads TGTGCCACCATGGCGGGGGCCAACAATGAGCAGTTCTTC.

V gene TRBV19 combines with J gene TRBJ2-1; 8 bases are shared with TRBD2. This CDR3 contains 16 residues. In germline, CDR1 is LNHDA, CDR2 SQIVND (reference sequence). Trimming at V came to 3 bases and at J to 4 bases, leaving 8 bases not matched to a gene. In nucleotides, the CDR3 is TGTGCCAGTAGTATGTCTTCGGGGGGGCTTTACAATGAGCAGTTCTTC. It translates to CASSMSSGGLYNEQFF.

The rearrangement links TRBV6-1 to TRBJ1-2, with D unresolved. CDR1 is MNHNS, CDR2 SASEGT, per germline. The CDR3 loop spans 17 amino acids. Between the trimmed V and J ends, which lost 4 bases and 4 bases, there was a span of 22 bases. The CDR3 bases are TGTGCCAGCAGTGTGTCAGCTGGTCAGGCTTTGGGCTATGGCTACACCTTC. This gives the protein CASSVSAGQALGYGYTF.

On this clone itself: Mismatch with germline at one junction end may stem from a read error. CDR3 nucleotide sequence: TGTGCCAGCCGCTTTAGTCCGAACACTGAAGCTTTCTTT. Translating it yields CASRFSPNTEAFF. This chain links TRBV7-2 with TRBJ1-1; the D is unclear. Germline values: CDR1 SGHTA, CDR2 FQGNSA. The CDR3 has 13 amino acids.